This TCR beta chain was sequenced during a study of cytomegalovirus exposure and HLA in healthy donors (dated by TCRdb to about 2017). For context, the study as a whole: According to an earlier analysis of 550 to 750 of the donors, about 190 million T cells yielded approximately 120 million unique TCR beta sequences and more than 250 Gb of sequence data. Roughly 300 gigabases of sequencing data and 70 million to 85 million unique TCR sequences were included in an early release covering around 600 HLA-typed donors. Of the roughly 400 genotyped donors, approximately 83% fell in the genetic ancestry cluster associated with self-reported Caucasian donors. The study was designed to test whether signatures of past pathogen exposure could be identified by cataloging public T cell receptors. The T cell repertoires of several hundred subjects were profiled by immunosequencing and related to cytomegalovirus serostatus. A separate validation cohort of about 110 different subjects was used in addition to the roughly 670-subject first cohort. To predict cytomegalovirus infection status, the study brought together high-throughput TCR immunosequencing, statistical association of individual TCRs with disease status, and machine learning. In a later analysis, previously published TCR beta repertoires from several hundred donors were re-analyzed and high-resolution HLA genotyping was added so that TCR occurrence patterns could be studied. Rather than using new phenotypic data, the later analysis identified candidate immune exposures from TCR beta sequences and from how often those sequences occurred across donors. An earlier analysis of 587 of the donors used high-throughput TCR beta sequencing to judge whether each TCR beta V gene segment behaved as functional or pseudogenic. Donor age, sex, ethnicity and CMV serostatus were compiled alongside the repertoire data. A later genetic analysis took genome-wide SNP genotypes for about three fifths of the 666 donors and used that subset as a discovery cohort. Every discovery cohort repertoire had been produced on one sequencing platform. Both class I and class II loci were covered by HLA typing, at four-digit resolution. The number of typed donors differed by locus: about 629-630 for A, B, C, DRB1 and DQB1; approximately 520 for DQA1; over 600 for DPA1; and some 430 for DPB1. About five DR-DQ haplotypes were handled as single units for association and clustering, since linkage in the cohort was strong. Among roughly 400 genotyped donors of the cohort, an average of around 240,000 unique TCR beta nucleotide sequences was sequenced per donor, of which 15% to 20% were non-productive.

The CDR3 numbers 15 residues from cysteine through valine. The retained sequence is limited to the CDR3, 45 bases, with the frame set at the first base. The germline V gene (reference sequence) supplies CDR1 MNHNY and CDR2 SVGAGI. Unmatched junction bases come to 7, with V trimmed by 3 bases and J by 4 bases. The cohort was made up of 666 healthy bone marrow donors. At the time of sampling, all cohort members were nominally healthy, though unrecorded immune exposures were likely present. The donor was CMV seropositive and belonged to the group of 250 to 300 seropositive cohort members. A peripheral blood sample was provided by each donor, and peripheral blood mononuclear cells were used for TCR beta sequencing. The Qiagen DNeasy Blood Extraction Kit was used to extract genomic DNA from the blood cell samples. On the study overall, not on this receptor specifically: Some IMGT-functional V segments, including TRBV6-2 and TRBV6-3, could not be distinguished by the 87-base-pair reads and were therefore excluded. A later genetic analysis associated a missense DCLRE1C variant with V-gene and J-gene trimming of TCR beta chains, and an independent cohort replicated the association. In this cohort, only TCR beta chains were sequenced, and detectable features were limited by the absence of alpha or paired-chain data. Presence/absence analyses assumed roughly uniform sequencing depth across donors, an assumption that may not hold. The sequencing pipeline was judged likely to have produced a cluster of highly shared sequence variants as a technical artifact. When HLA alleles, especially DR and DQ, strongly co-occurred, TCR associations were difficult to assign to individual alleles. Correlated functional status among segregating V segments might be attributable to linkage disequilibrium, but an unknown experimental factor could not be ruled out. The study gave a list of under 200 TCR beta chains associated with cytomegalovirus. Immune exposure information for the cohort was limited to CMV serostatus. A later genetic analysis reported fewer N-insertions in productive TCRs among donors in an Asian-associated ancestry cluster than the 666-donor mean. According to a later analysis, parvovirus B19, influenza, CMV and Epstein-Barr virus appeared linked to several top co-occurrence clusters. Most CMV-associated TCR beta chains appeared to be HLA-restricted in a later analysis, and the HLA associations seemed to be driven largely by CMV exposure. HLA typing was unavailable for some donors at each locus, so association tests used only the typed subset. A further reported finding was that TCR beta sequences accurately predicted the HLA-A and HLA-B alleles for most subjects in the first cohort. Broadly in line with IMGT annotations, most TCR beta V segments showed up in productive rearrangements about 87% or about 30% of the time in an earlier analysis of 450 to 750 of the donors. Most TCR sequences were observed very rarely across donors, whereas some public TCRs were present in many individuals. Three of the identified cytomegalovirus-associated TCR beta chains were confirmed in vitro to be specific for cytomegalovirus antigens. Because counts were too low, 15 to 20 rarely observed V segments, including chromosome 9 orphons, were excluded from the earlier analysis of about 500 of the donors. In a later analysis, TCR association rates were found to vary across HLA loci, with the most associated TCRs seen for DRB1 alleles and the fewest for HLA-C alleles. The classifier was reported to diagnose cytomegalovirus status with high specificity and sensitivity in both the original and validation cohorts. According to the authors, the approach could potentially be generalized to other disease states and immunological phenotypes. In a later analysis, HLA-associated TCR beta chains showed more clonal expansion and lower generation probabilities than non-associated chains that were equally common. At a false discovery rate of 0.05, a later analysis linked about 17,000 TCR beta sequences to specific HLA alleles.

As to this clone: Its antigen remains undetermined. Base quality data are lacking; no much larger clone is found one base away.

Libraries were built with the immunoSEQ multiplex PCR assay. For the multiplex PCR, a mixture combining 60 forward primers for TCR Vbeta segments and 13 reverse primers for TCR Jbeta segments was used. A multiplex PCR assay on genomic DNA amplified the CDR3 region of rearranged TCR beta genes. On the Illumina HiSeq System, the amplified TCR beta libraries were sequenced as 87-base-pair reads. The published analysis was carried out like this. A later analysis counted tens of millions of unique TCR beta chains across the 670 or so repertoires, and roughly 10 million of these chains were shared by at least two donors. Raw reads were error-corrected and collapsed into unique sequences by a nearest-neighbor algorithm in which closely related sequences were merged to remove PCR and sequencing errors. To assign V, D and J gene segments, CDR3 sequences were aligned to IMGT reference sequences. For a sequence to be retained, at least a six-nucleotide match to both a V gene segment and a J gene segment was required. A rearrangement counted as productive if the CDR3 had no stop codons and remained in frame with V and J, and every other rearrangement counted as non-productive. Following IMGT convention, CDR3 was defined as the stretch from the second conserved V-encoded cysteine up to the conserved J-encoded phenylalanine. The earlier analysis of 500 to 750 of the donors excluded any sequence lacking an unambiguous match to a single V gene segment. In an earlier analysis of some 590 of the donors, V segments were called functional above 56.7% productive rearrangements and were called segregating when the between-donor standard deviation exceeded 5%. A statistical classification framework was built for diagnosing cytomegalovirus status from the catalog of TCR beta chain sequences. In a later analysis, V and J genes were assigned by comparing TCR nucleotide sequences against IMGT/GENE-DB human TR gene sequences. A later analysis assigned CDR3 sequences and most-parsimonious VDJ recombination scenarios with the TCRdist pipeline. In a later analysis, each TCR beta chain was defined by its CDR3 amino acid sequence together with its V-gene family, and reads without a unique V-gene family were excluded. As a way to deal with suspected cross-contamination and a sequencing artifact, a later analysis dropped roughly 600 nucleotide sequences that were highly shared and had low generation probability. A later analysis calculated a clonal expansion index for each public chain from normalized within-repertoire ranks of inferred template counts. A later analysis computed generation probabilities with a VDJ recombination model fitted to out-of-frame rearrangements, and checked the results against IGoR. Hypergeometric tests were used in a later analysis to score TCR-TCR, TCR-HLA and TCR-CMV co-occurrence, with a repertoire-size bias correction applied to the TCR pairs. False discovery rates were estimated in a later analysis by permuting HLA or CMV assignments 20 times. In a later analysis, co-occurring TCRs were grouped using DBSCAN, and TCRdist sequence similarity was added for clustering within HLA-allele-positive subsets. Co-occurrence clustering excluded repertoires with fewer than 30,000 or more than 120,000 public chains, plus five with anomalous nucleotide sharing. Not all clones reach the TCRdb copy of this immuneACCESS table, which keeps in-frame sequences only. Checked studies attribute under half of the gap to unresolved V genes and leave the rest unexplained. The V and J calls and clone size are taken from that table; D and trimming were inferred from the DNA. The sample table lists 150,000 to 200,000 clones, 65% to 80% of them with a count of one. 4.7% of the sample is in the top ten clones.

The sequenced material came from PBMCs. Recombination joined TRBV6-6 with TRBJ2-7; 9 middle bases align to TRBD1. The receptor comes from a man younger than 35 in good health and CMV-seropositive. The nucleotide sequence reads as follows: TGTGCCAGCAGTTATGCACAGGACAGGGGTTACGAGCAGTACGTC. It codes for CASSYAQDRGYEQYV.